This paragraph covers one T cell receptor (beta chain) sequence. The data derive from a study of T cell changes during pregnancy in multiple sclerosis. Generated by immunoSEQ multiplex PCR, the TCRdb table keeps only in-frame clones and is missing some. The table shows 50,000 to 60,000 clones, with around 89% occurring only once. There are 14 residues in the CDR3. Germline V gene sequence: CDR1 SGHVS, CDR2 FNYEAQ. Trimming cost V 4 bases and J 5 bases; bases outside gene matches: 5. Here the sequenced sample was peripheral blood, taken after pregnancy. The chain recombines TRBV7-6 with TRBJ1-1; 9 bases line up with TRBD1. The TCR comes from a female donor with multiple sclerosis, enrolled in a pregnancy study. DNA of the CDR3: TGTGCCAGCAGCTCAATGACAGGGGGAACTGAAGCTTTCTTT. Translated: CASSSMTGGTEAFF.